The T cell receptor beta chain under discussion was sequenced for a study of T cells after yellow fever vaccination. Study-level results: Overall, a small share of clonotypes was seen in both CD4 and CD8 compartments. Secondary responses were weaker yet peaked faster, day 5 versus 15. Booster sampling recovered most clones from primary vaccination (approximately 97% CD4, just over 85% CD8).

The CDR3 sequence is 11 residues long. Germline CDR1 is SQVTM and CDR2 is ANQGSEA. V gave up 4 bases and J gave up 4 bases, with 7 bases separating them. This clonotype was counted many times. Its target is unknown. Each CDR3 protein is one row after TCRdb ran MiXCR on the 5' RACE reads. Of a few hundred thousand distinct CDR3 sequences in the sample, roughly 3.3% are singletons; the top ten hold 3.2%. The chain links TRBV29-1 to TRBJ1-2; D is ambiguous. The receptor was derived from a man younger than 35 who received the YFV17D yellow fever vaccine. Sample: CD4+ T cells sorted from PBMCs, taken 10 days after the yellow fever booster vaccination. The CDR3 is CSVVEIYGYTF. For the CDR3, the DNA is TGCAGCGTTGTAGAAATCTATGGCTACACCTTC.